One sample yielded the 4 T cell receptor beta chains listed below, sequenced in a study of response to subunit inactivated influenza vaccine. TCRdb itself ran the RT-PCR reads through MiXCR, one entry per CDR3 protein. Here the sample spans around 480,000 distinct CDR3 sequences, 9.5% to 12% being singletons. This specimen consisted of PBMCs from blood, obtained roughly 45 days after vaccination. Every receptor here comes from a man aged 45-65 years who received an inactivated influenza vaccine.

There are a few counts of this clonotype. The CDR3 spells CASYQPGIAGANVLTF. The CDR3 DNA sequence: TGTGCCAGCTATCAACCTGGAATAGCTGGGGCCAACGTCCTGACTTTC. V and J are TRBV27 and TRBJ2-6, with D unresolved. Germline loops: CDR1 MNHEY, CDR2 SMNVEV (reference sequence). Trimming pared 8 bases from V and 2 bases from J, leaving 16 bases between. The CDR3 extends over 16 amino acids.

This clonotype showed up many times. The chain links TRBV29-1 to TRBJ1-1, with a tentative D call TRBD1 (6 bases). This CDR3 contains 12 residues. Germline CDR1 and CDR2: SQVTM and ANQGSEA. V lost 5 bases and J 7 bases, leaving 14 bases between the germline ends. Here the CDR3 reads CSVMGGAVEAFF. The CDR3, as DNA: TGCAGCGTTATGGGGGGGGCAGTTGAAGCTTTCTTT.

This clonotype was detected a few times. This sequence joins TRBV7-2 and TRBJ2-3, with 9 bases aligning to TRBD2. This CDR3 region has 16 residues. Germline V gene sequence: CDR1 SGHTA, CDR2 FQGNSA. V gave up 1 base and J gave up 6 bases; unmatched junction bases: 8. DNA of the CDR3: TGTGCCAGCAGCTTAGATCGGCGGGGGGGCGGGGATACGCAGTATTTT. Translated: CASSLDRRGGGDTQYF.

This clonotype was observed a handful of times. CDR3 in DNA: TGTGCCAGCAGTGAAAGGGCTTCATCTAGCACAGATACGCAGTATTTT. It yields the protein CASSERASSSTDTQYF. The V and J genes are TRBV6-4 and TRBJ2-3; D is uncertain. Germline lookup yields CDR1 MRHNA and CDR2 SNTAGT. The CDR3 has 16 residues. V was clipped by 3 bases and J by 0 bases, with 13 bases between them.